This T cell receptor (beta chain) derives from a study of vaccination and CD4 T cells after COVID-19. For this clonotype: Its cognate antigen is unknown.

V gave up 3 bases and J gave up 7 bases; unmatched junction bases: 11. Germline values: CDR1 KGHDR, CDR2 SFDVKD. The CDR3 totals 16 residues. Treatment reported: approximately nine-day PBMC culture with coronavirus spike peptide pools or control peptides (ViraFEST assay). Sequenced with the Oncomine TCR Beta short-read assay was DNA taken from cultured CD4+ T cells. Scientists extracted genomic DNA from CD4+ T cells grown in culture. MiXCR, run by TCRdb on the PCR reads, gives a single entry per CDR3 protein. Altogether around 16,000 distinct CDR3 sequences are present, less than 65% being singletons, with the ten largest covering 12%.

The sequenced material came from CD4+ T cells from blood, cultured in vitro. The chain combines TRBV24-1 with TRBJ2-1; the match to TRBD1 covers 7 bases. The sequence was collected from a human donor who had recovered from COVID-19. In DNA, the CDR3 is TGTGCCACCAGTGATCCCGATCAGACAGGGAAGAATGAGCAGTTCTTC. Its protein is CATSDPDQTGKNEQFF.